This T cell receptor (beta chain) was observed in a study of regulatory T cells in long-lasting Graves disease. This clonotype was detected ten times or more. Deletions cut 8 bases from V and 6 bases from J, with 15 bases between. Germline values: CDR1 SGHAT, CDR2 FQNNGV. The CDR3 extends over 13 amino acids. The time point denotes: newly diagnosed GD, antithyroid drugs for less than 3 months. There was RNA extracted from PBMCs, and the TCR library was made from it. HTBI primers from iRepertoire and Arm-PCR of CDR3 regions yielded the TCR beta libraries. TCRdb re-called the multiplex PCR reads with MiXCR, one entry per CDR3 protein. This sample has around 480,000 distinct CDR3 sequences; around 16% occur once, and the top ten carry approximately 12%. A further study also used this sample, focusing on T cells in Graves' hyperthyroidism and ophthalmopathy.

The source material was peripheral blood mononuclear cells (PBMCs), sampled at new diagnosis, from a patient treated with antithyroid drugs. This TCR derives from a man aged 35 to 55 with Graves disease. This chain uses TRBV11-2 with TRBJ2-3; perhaps TRBD1 as D (6 bases). The CDR3 DNA reads TGTGCCAGCGGGAGACAGGTTGGGGATACGCAGTATTTT. It codes for CASGRQVGDTQYF.